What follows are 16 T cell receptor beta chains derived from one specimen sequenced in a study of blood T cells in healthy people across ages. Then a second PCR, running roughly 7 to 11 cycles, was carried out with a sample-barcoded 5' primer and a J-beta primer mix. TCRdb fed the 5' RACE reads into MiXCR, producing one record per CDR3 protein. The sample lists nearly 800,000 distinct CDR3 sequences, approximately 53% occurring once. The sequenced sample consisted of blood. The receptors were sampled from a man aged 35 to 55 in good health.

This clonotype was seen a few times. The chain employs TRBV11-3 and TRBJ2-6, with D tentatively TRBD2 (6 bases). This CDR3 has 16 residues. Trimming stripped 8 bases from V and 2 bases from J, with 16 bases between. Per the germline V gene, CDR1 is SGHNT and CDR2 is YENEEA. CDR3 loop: CASSRGGSTGANVLTF. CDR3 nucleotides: TGTGCCAGCTCAAGGGGAGGCTCAACTGGGGCCAACGTCCTGACTTTC.

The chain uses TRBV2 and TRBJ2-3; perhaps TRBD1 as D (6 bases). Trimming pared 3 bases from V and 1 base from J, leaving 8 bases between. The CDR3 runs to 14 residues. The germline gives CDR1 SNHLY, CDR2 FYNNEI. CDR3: CASSDRQGTDTQYF. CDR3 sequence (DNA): TGTGCCAGCAGTGACCGACAGGGCACAGATACGCAGTATTTT.

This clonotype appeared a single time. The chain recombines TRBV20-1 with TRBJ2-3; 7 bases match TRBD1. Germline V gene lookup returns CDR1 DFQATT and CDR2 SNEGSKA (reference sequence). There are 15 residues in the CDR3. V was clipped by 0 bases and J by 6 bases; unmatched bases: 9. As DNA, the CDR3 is TGCAGTGCTAGAGATCAAGGGACAGCCCTTGATACGCAGTATTTT. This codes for CSARDQGTALDTQYF.

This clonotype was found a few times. Written as DNA, the CDR3 is TGCGCCAGCAGCTTGACCGCCGGGACAGGGGGCTCCTACGAGCAGTACTTC. It yields the protein CASSLTAGTGGSYEQYF. The chain is built from TRBV5-1 and TRBJ2-7, with TRBD1 identical over 11 bases. CDR1 and CDR2 (germline): SGHRS, YFSETQ. This CDR3 has 17 amino acids. Germline trimming cut 1 base from V and 0 bases from J; bases unmatched to any gene: 6.

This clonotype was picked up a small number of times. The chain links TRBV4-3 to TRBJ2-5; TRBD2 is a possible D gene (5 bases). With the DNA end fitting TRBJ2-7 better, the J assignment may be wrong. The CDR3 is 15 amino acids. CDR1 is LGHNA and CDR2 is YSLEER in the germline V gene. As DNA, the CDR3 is TGCGCCAGCAGCCAAGTTGCGGGTGTGGTCCACGAGCAGTACTTC. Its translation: CASSQVAGVVHEQYF.

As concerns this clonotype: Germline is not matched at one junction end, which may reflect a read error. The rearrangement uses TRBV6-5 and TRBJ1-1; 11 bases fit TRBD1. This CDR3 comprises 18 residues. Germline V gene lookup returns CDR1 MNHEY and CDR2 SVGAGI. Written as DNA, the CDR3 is TGTGCCGGCAGTTACGACGGACAGGGGGCGAGGTTTGACCCTGAAGCTTTCTTT. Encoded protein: CAGSYDGQGARFDPEAFF.

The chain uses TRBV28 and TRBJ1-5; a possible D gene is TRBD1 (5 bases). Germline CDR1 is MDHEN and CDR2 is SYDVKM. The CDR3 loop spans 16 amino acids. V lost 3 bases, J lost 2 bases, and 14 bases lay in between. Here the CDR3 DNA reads TGTGCCAGCAGTTTGGTGGGGGTTTCGGGCAATCAGCCCCAGCATTTT. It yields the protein CASSLVGVSGNQPQHF.

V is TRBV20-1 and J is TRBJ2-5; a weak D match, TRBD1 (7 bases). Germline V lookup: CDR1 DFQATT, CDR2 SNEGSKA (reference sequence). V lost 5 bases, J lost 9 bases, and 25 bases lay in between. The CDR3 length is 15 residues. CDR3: CSASGGTDAKSSQYF. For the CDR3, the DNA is TGCAGTGCTTCCGGCGGGACAGATGCAAAATCGTCCCAGTACTTC.

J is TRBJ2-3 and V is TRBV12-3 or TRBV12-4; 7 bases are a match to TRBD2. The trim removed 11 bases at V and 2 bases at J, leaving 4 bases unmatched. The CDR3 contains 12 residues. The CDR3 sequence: CAGRGNTDTQYF. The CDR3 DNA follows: TGTGCCGGGCGGGGGAACACAGATACGCAGTATTTT.

CDR3 bases: TGCAGTGCTGGGGACATCTCCGCCACCTCTGGGGCCAACGTCCTGACTTTC. This codes for CSAGDISATSGANVLTF. This chain links TRBV20-1 with TRBJ2-6; possibly TRBD1 for D (6 bases). Trimming cost V 5 bases and J 0 bases, with 17 bases left between them. In germline, CDR1 is DFQATT, CDR2 SNEGSKA (reference sequence). The CDR3 is made up of 17 amino acids.

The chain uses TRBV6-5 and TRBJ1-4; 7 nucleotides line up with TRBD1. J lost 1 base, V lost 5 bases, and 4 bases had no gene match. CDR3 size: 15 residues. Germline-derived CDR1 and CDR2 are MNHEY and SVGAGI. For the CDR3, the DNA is TGTGCCAGCAGTGGGTGGGACAGAACTAATGAAAAACTGTTTTTT. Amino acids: CASSGWDRTNEKLFF.

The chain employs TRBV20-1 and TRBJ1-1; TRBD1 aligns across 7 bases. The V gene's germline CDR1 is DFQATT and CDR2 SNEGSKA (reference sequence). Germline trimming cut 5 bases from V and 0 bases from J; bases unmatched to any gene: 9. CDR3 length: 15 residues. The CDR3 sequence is CSAGVQGPLNTEAFF. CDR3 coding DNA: TGCAGTGCTGGCGTACAGGGGCCCCTGAACACTGAAGCTTTCTTT.

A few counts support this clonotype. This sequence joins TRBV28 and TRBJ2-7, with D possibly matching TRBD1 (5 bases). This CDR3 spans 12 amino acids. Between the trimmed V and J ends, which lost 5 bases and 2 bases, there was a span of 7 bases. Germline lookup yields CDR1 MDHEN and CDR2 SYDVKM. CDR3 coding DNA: TGTGCCAGCAGTAGACAGACCTACGAGCAGTACTTC. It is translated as CASSRQTYEQYF.

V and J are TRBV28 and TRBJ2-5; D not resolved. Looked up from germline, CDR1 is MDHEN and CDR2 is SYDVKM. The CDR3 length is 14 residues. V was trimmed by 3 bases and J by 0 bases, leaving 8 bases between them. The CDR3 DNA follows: TGTGCCAGCAGTTTGGTCAGCTACCAAGAGACCCAGTACTTC. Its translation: CASSLVSYQETQYF.

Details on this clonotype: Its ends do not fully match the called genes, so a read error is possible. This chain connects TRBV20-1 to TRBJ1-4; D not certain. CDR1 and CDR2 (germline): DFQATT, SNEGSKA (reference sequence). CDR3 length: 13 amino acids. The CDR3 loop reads CSVATVINEELFF. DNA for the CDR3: TGCAGTGTCGCAACAGTCATTAATGAAGAACTGTTTTTT.

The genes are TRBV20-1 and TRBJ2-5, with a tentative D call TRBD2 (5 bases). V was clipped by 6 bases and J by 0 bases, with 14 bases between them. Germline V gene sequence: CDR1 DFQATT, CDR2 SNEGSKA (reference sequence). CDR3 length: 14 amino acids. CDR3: CSAPPGVNQETQYF. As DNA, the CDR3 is TGCAGTGCCCCACCCGGGGTTAACCAAGAGACCCAGTACTTC.